The entry below gives a single T cell receptor (beta chain) sequence along with its context. Looked up from germline, CDR1 is SNHLY and CDR2 is FYNNEI. The J segment lost 5 bases and the V segment lost 6 bases, leaving 7 bases of the junction unmatched. The CDR3 contains 15 residues. The data originate from a study of blood T cell repertoires in COVID-19. Turning to the study itself: Nucleic acid was either cDNA or gDNA, and it came from T cells, B-cell-depleted T cells, or PBMCs.

Source study methods: Amplified reference gene primers provided the basis for estimating nucleated cell counts. Repertoires were generated with immunoSEQ multiplex PCR, while TCRdb's copy carries only in-frame clones and drops some. That table is the source of V, J and clone size, and D and trimming were worked out from the DNA. The repertoire holds about 220,000 clones, with around four fifths as singletons. This clonotype was sampled from a man under 40 with active or convalescent COVID-19. The specimen sequenced was peripheral blood. The chain links TRBV2 to TRBJ2-5; 12 nucleotides align to TRBD1. The DNA of the CDR3 is TGTGCCAGCAGCCGGGACAGGGGGCCAGAGGAGACCCAGTACTTC. This codes for CASSRDRGPEETQYF.